This TCR beta chain was sequenced during a study of blood T cell repertoires in COVID-19. For the study at large: Material from acute and convalescent COVID-19 was sourced from the United States, Italy and Spain. T cells, B-cell-depleted T cells, or PBMCs provided the cDNA or gDNA that served as material.

Germline CDR1 and CDR2: GTSNPN and SVGIG (reference sequence). V was trimmed by 7 bases and J by 2 bases, leaving 12 bases between them. The CDR3 consists of 14 residues. This table comes from immunoSEQ multiplex PCR, and its TCRdb copy is limited to in-frame clones, with some not included. The table includes some 190,000 clones, roughly 81% detected once. This TCR was recovered from a woman aged 35 to 49 with COVID-19, enrolled during active disease. The genes are TRBV30 and TRBJ2-6; possible D gene TRBD1, 6 bases. The sample was peripheral blood. CDR3 protein: CAFAPGAGANVLTF. As DNA, the CDR3 is TGTGCCTTTGCCCCAGGGGCTGGGGCCAACGTCCTGACTTTC.